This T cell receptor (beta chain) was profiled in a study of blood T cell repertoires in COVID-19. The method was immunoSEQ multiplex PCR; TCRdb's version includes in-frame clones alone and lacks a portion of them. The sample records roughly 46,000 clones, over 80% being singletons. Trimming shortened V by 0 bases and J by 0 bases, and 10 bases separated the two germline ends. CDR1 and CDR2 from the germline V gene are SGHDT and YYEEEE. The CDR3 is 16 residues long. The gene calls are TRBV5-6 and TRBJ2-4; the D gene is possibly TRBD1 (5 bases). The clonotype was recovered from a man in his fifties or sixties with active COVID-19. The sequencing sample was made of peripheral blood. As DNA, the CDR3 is TGTGCCAGCAGCTTGGATCTGGGGCTAGCCAAAAACATTCAGTACTTC. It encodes CASSLDLGLAKNIQYF.